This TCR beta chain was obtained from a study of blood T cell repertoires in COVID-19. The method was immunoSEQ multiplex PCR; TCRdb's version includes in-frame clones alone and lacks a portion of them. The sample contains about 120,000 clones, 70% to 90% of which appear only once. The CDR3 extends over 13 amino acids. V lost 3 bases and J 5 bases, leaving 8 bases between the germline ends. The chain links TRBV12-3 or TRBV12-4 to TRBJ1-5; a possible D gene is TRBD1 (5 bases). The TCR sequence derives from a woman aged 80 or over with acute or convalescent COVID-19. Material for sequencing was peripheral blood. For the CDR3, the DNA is TGTGCCAGCAGTTTTTCCAGGGATCAGCCCCAGCATTTT. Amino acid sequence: CASSFSRDQPQHF.